This T cell receptor beta chain stems from a study of shared clonotypes between healthy human individuals. Across the whole study: A couple of women and a few men aged 18 to 49 served as donors.

Execution of the assay was at deep level. The repertoire was sequenced with immunoSEQ multiplex PCR; TCRdb's copy has only in-frame clones and lacks some. The profile shows more than 450,000 clones, 79% of them singletons. Findings and limits, study-wide: Blood was the only sampled material, and tissue repertoires likely differ.

CDR3 length: 16 residues. Germline CDR1 is LGHNA and CDR2 is YNFKEQ. Trimming removed 0 bases at V and 2 bases at J, with 10 bases between. All of the donors resided in Nashville, Tennessee, and each was a Caucasian adult. Regarding this clone: Antigen unknown.

Sequencing used PBMCs. The sequence was obtained from a woman aged 40 to 50 in good health. Some clones in this sample may be carry-over from other donors' samples. The chain carries TRBV4-2 and TRBJ1-4; possible D gene TRBD1, 5 bases. CDR3: CASSQDRGTTNEKLFF. DNA for the CDR3: TGTGCCAGCAGCCAAGATCGGGGGACGACTAATGAAAAACTGTTTTTT.